Included here is one TCR beta chain sequence, with context. The antigen is undetermined. Profiled with immunoSEQ multiplex PCR; TCRdb holds only in-frame clones, not every one. The sample holds about 2 million clones, 95% seen once. From germline, CDR1 is SNHLY and CDR2 FYNNEI. The CDR3 sequence is 17 residues long. Trimming left V 2 bases short and J 0 bases short, with 17 bases between. The data were obtained in a study of shared clonotypes between healthy human individuals. Study as a whole: With ages of 18 to 49, the donors were a couple of women and three men. CD4 naive cells filled three plates per donor, CD4 memory three, CD8 naive two and CD8 memory one.

Findings and caveats of the study: The study generally estimated greater richness for naive than memory subsets.

Source material: naive CD4+ T cells sorted from blood. Subset reported: CD45RA+ positively selected. This TCR derives from a man younger than 35 in good health. This chain uses TRBV2 with TRBJ2-7; D might be TRBD2 (6 bases). CDR3 nucleotides: TGTGCCAGCAGTGAAACTTCGTGGGTAGCGGCCTCCTACGAGCAGTACTTC. Its protein product is CASSETSWVAASYEQYF. The variable domain in full, completed from reference TRBV2 and TRBJ2-7, reads EPEVTQTPSHQVTQMGQEVILRCVPISNHLYFYWYRQILGQKVEFLVSFYNNEISEKSEIFDDQFSVERPDGSNFTLKIRSTKLEDSAMYFCASSETSWVAASYEQYFGPGTRLTVT.